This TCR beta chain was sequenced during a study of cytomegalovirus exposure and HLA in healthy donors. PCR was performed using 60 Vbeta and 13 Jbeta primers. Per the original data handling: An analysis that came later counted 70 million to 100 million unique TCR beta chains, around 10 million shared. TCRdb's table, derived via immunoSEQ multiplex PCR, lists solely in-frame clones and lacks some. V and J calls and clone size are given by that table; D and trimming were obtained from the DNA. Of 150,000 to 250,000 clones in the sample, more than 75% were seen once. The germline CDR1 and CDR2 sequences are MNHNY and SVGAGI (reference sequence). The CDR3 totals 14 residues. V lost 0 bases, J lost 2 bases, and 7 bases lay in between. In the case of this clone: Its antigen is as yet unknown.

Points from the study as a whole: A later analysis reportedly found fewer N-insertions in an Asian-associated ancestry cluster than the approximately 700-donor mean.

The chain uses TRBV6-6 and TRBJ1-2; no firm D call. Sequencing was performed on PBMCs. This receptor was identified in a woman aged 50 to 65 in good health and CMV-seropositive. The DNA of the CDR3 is TGTGCCAGCAGTTACTCGAACAGAAACTATGGCTACACCTTC. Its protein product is CASSYSNRNYGYTF.